This is a list of T cell receptor beta chains from one sample in a study of blood T cell repertoires in COVID-19. Sequenced by immunoSEQ multiplex PCR; TCRdb stores in-frame clones only, minus some. The profile covers some 320,000 clones, with about 92% appearing a single time and around 2.6% taken by the ten largest. Input material: PBMCs or T cells enriched from blood (not recorded which). The receptors were sampled from a man aged 55 to 70 who had recovered from COVID-19. Each CDR3 is given with its conserved first and last residue. The D gene is left open where the match is weak. Some rows mark clone size as missing; the rest say once, few, many or name a class of expanded clone.

D gene: -; V gene: TRBV21-1; J gene: TRBJ2-3; clone size: -; CDR3 protein: CASSKVRRPVSTDTQYF; CDR3 DNA: TGTGCCAGCAGCAAAGTACGGCGGCCCGTGAGCACAGATACGCAGTATTTT
D gene: -; V gene: TRBV5-1; J gene: TRBJ1-3; clone size: -; CDR3 protein: CASSARTASDRNTIYF; CDR3 DNA: TGCGCCAGCAGCGCAAGGACAGCCTCAGACAGAAACACCATATATTTT
D gene: TRBD1; V gene: TRBV6-5; J gene: TRBJ1-2; clone size: few; CDR3 protein: CASSYSNRDRGGYTF; CDR3 DNA: TGTGCCAGCAGTTACTCCAACCGGGACAGGGGTGGCTACACCTTC
D gene: -; V gene: TRBV10-1; J gene: TRBJ2-7; clone size: -; CDR3 protein: CASQASVTGSYEQYF; CDR3 DNA: TGCGCCAGCCAAGCAAGCGTGACAGGATCCTACGAGCAGTACTTC
D gene: -; V gene: TRBV28; J gene: TRBJ1-6; clone size: -; CDR3 protein: CASRRGGRGRNSPLHF; CDR3 DNA: TGTGCCAGCAGACGGGGGGGACGGGGGCGTAATTCACCCCTCCACTTT
D gene: -; V gene: TRBV19; J gene: TRBJ2-3; clone size: -; CDR3 protein: CASTPSGGATDTQYF; CDR3 DNA: TGTGCCAGTACCCCCTCTGGCGGGGCTACAGATACGCAGTATTTT
D gene: -; V gene: TRBV27; J gene: TRBJ1-2; clone size: -; CDR3 protein: CASSLSVPGVSGYTF; CDR3 DNA: TGTGCCAGCAGTTTGTCTGTTCCAGGGGTTTCTGGCTACACCTTC
D gene: -; V gene: TRBV6-5; J gene: TRBJ1-1; clone size: -; CDR3 protein: CASSHNTEAFF; CDR3 DNA: TGTGCCAGCAGCCATAACACTGAAGCTTTCTTT
D gene: -; V gene: TRBV6-2/TRBV6-3; J gene: TRBJ1-1; clone size: -; CDR3 protein: CASSLTVNTEAFF; CDR3 DNA: TGTGCCAGCAGCCTCACAGTGAACACTGAAGCTTTCTTT
D gene: -; V gene: TRBV2; J gene: TRBJ2-3; clone size: -; CDR3 protein: CASSEEEAGRGADTQYF; CDR3 DNA: TGTGCCAGCAGTGAAGAAGAGGCGGGACGAGGCGCAGATACGCAGTATTTT
D gene: -; V gene: TRBV7-9; J gene: TRBJ1-3; clone size: -; CDR3 protein: CASSLGLKRAGNTIYF; CDR3 DNA: TGTGCCAGCAGCTTAGGATTGAAAAGAGCTGGAAACACCATATATTTT
D gene: TRBD2; V gene: TRBV9; J gene: TRBJ2-3; clone size: -; CDR3 protein: CASSVAARRAGSDTQYF; CDR3 DNA: TGTGCCAGCAGCGTAGCTGCCCGTAGAGCGGGGAGCGATACGCAGTATTTT
D gene: TRBD1; V gene: TRBV7-2; J gene: TRBJ1-6; clone size: -; CDR3 protein: CASSLVYGTGNSPLHF; CDR3 DNA: TGTGCCAGCAGCTTAGTCTACGGGACAGGAAATTCACCCCTCCACTTT
D gene: TRBD1; V gene: TRBV30; J gene: TRBJ1-1; clone size: -; CDR3 protein: CAWSPRPLRGFTEAFF; CDR3 DNA: TGTGCCTGGAGTCCAAGACCTCTCAGGGGGTTCACTGAAGCTTTCTTT
D gene: TRBD2; V gene: TRBV11-2; J gene: TRBJ2-3; clone size: -; CDR3 protein: CASSLVTSGSGYTQYF; CDR3 DNA: TGTGCCAGCAGCTTAGTTACTAGCGGGAGTGGTTATACGCAGTATTTT
D gene: -; V gene: TRBV19; J gene: TRBJ2-7; clone size: -; CDR3 protein: CASSIDSGSTYEQYF; CDR3 DNA: TGTGCCAGTAGTATAGATTCGGGGTCGACATACGAGCAGTACTTC
D gene: TRBD1; V gene: TRBV5-1; J gene: TRBJ2-1; clone size: once; CDR3 protein: CASSLDRGTYNEQFF; CDR3 DNA: TGCGCCAGCAGCTTGGACAGGGGTACCTACAATGAGCAGTTCTTC
D gene: -; V gene: TRBV5-1; J gene: TRBJ1-3; clone size: -; CDR3 protein: CASSSEGHTGNTIYF; CDR3 DNA: TGCGCCAGCAGCTCCGAGGGTCACACTGGAAACACCATATATTTT
D gene: -; V gene: TRBV13; J gene: TRBJ2-1; clone size: -; CDR3 protein: CASSLGVKPIEQFF; CDR3 DNA: TGTGCCAGCAGCTTAGGCGTCAAGCCCATTGAGCAGTTCTTC
D gene: -; V gene: TRBV3-1/TRBV3-2; J gene: TRBJ1-2; clone size: -; CDR3 protein: CASSQKQGSNYGYTF; CDR3 DNA: TGTGCCAGCAGCCAAAAACAGGGATCTAACTATGGCTACACCTTC
D gene: TRBD1; V gene: TRBV4-1; J gene: TRBJ2-2; clone size: -; CDR3 protein: CASSHYRGRDGELFF; CDR3 DNA: TGCGCCAGCAGCCACTACAGGGGGCGAGATGGGGAGCTGTTTTTT
D gene: TRBD2; V gene: TRBV6-2/TRBV6-3; J gene: TRBJ2-7; clone size: -; CDR3 protein: CASSYASGYEQYF; CDR3 DNA: TGTGCCAGCAGTTATGCTAGCGGTTACGAGCAGTACTTC
D gene: -; V gene: TRBV4-2; J gene: TRBJ1-6; clone size: -; CDR3 protein: CASSQGDNSPLHF; CDR3 DNA: TGTGCCAGCAGCCAAGGCGATAATTCACCCCTCCACTTT
D gene: -; V gene: TRBV5-1; J gene: TRBJ2-3; clone size: -; CDR3 protein: CASSPGGQTTDTQYF; CDR3 DNA: TGCGCCAGCAGCCCAGGGGGGCAGACCACAGATACGCAGTATTTT
D gene: TRBD1; V gene: TRBV5-8; J gene: TRBJ2-6; clone size: -; CDR3 protein: CASSLLTGNSGANVLTF; CDR3 DNA: TGTGCCAGCAGCCTACTGACAGGGAACTCTGGGGCCAACGTCCTGACTTTC
D gene: -; V gene: TRBV6-5; J gene: TRBJ1-2; clone size: once; CDR3 protein: CASSYSRQHGYTF; CDR3 DNA: TGTGCCAGCAGTTACTCGCGGCAGCATGGCTACACCTTC
D gene: -; V gene: TRBV10-3; J gene: TRBJ2-3; clone size: -; CDR3 protein: CAISEGRDRSTDTQYF; CDR3 DNA: TGTGCCATCAGCGAGGGCAGAGACAGGAGCACAGATACGCAGTATTTT
D gene: TRBD1; V gene: TRBV5-5; J gene: TRBJ1-2; clone size: -; CDR3 protein: CASSLDRGNYGYTF; CDR3 DNA: TGTGCCAGCAGCCTGGACAGGGGGAACTATGGCTACACCTTC
D gene: TRBD2; V gene: TRBV3-1/TRBV3-2; J gene: TRBJ2-1; clone size: -; CDR3 protein: CASSQPGLGTNEQFF; CDR3 DNA: TGTGCCAGCAGCCAGCCGGGACTAGGGACAAATGAGCAGTTCTTC
D gene: -; V gene: TRBV5-4; J gene: TRBJ1-1; clone size: -; CDR3 protein: CASSPSEGVTEAFF; CDR3 DNA: TGTGCCAGCAGCCCCAGTGAGGGGGTCACTGAAGCTTTCTTT
D gene: -; V gene: TRBV6-5; J gene: TRBJ1-1; clone size: -; CDR3 protein: CASSYHLRVMNTEAFF; CDR3 DNA: TGTGCCAGCAGTTACCACCTCCGAGTTATGAACACTGAAGCTTTCTTT
D gene: TRBD2; V gene: TRBV5-1; J gene: TRBJ2-1; clone size: -; CDR3 protein: CASSLGEDGRAIANEQFF; CDR3 DNA: TGCGCCAGCAGCTTGGGGGAGGACGGGAGGGCCATTGCGAATGAGCAGTTCTTC
D gene: -; V gene: TRBV7-6; J gene: TRBJ1-1; clone size: -; CDR3 protein: CASSRGGTEAFF; CDR3 DNA: TGTGCCAGCAGCCGAGGTGGGACTGAAGCTTTCTTT
D gene: TRBD1; V gene: TRBV19; J gene: TRBJ1-1; clone size: -; CDR3 protein: CASRPRDSEAFF; CDR3 DNA: TGTGCCAGTAGACCCCGGGACAGTGAAGCTTTCTTT
D gene: TRBD1; V gene: TRBV5-1; J gene: TRBJ2-3; clone size: once; CDR3 protein: CASSSGTGGSTDTQYF; CDR3 DNA: TGCGCCAGCAGCTCGGGGACAGGGGGAAGTACAGATACGCAGTATTTT
D gene: TRBD1; V gene: TRBV7-3; J gene: TRBJ2-1; clone size: -; CDR3 protein: CASSRSGTGGNNEQFF; CDR3 DNA: TGTGCCAGCAGCAGATCCGGGACAGGGGGTAATAATGAGCAGTTCTTC
D gene: -; V gene: TRBV6-2/TRBV6-3; J gene: TRBJ2-1; clone size: once; CDR3 protein: CASSLEREVVRDRSYNEQFF; CDR3 DNA: TGTGCCAGCAGTCTCGAGAGGGAGGTGGTGCGGGACAGATCCTACAATGAGCAGTTCTTC
D gene: -; V gene: TRBV7-3; J gene: TRBJ2-3; clone size: -; CDR3 protein: CASSQGPRGPSDTQYF; CDR3 DNA: TGTGCCAGCAGTCAGGGGCCGCGGGGGCCTTCTGATACGCAGTATTTT
D gene: TRBD2; V gene: TRBV5-1; J gene: TRBJ2-1; clone size: -; CDR3 protein: CASSLASGGISYNEQFF; CDR3 DNA: TGCGCCAGCAGCTTGGCCAGCGGGGGCATCTCCTACAATGAGCAGTTCTTC
D gene: -; V gene: TRBV3-1/TRBV3-2; J gene: TRBJ1-2; clone size: -; CDR3 protein: CASSQDPGYGYTF; CDR3 DNA: TGTGCCAGCAGCCAAGATCCGGGGTACGGCTACACCTTC
D gene: TRBD1; V gene: TRBV5-6; J gene: TRBJ1-1; clone size: -; CDR3 protein: CASSSGQGWTEAFF; CDR3 DNA: TGTGCCAGCAGTTCGGGACAGGGTTGGACTGAAGCTTTCTTT
D gene: -; V gene: TRBV3-1/TRBV3-2; J gene: TRBJ2-1; clone size: once; CDR3 protein: CASSQRTTYNEQFF; CDR3 DNA: TGTGCCAGCAGCCAAAGGACAACCTACAATGAGCAGTTCTTC
D gene: -; V gene: TRBV7-2; J gene: TRBJ1-3; clone size: -; CDR3 protein: CASSSRHLLGDTIYF; CDR3 DNA: TGTGCCAGCAGCTCCAGACACCTCCTAGGGGACACCATATATTTT
D gene: -; V gene: TRBV24-1; J gene: TRBJ1-1; clone size: -; CDR3 protein: CATSSGGTEAFF; CDR3 DNA: TGTGCCACCAGTTCCGGGGGGACTGAAGCTTTCTTT
D gene: TRBD1; V gene: TRBV12-5; J gene: TRBJ2-5; clone size: -; CDR3 protein: CASGGVGQGASGSRAQYF; CDR3 DNA: TGTGCTAGTGGTGGTGTGGGACAGGGGGCGTCGGGGTCTAGGGCCCAGTACTTC
D gene: TRBD1; V gene: TRBV6-4; J gene: TRBJ2-1; clone size: -; CDR3 protein: CASSDGQGAREQFF; CDR3 DNA: TGTGCCAGCAGTGATGGTCAGGGGGCTCGTGAGCAGTTCTTC
D gene: -; V gene: TRBV6-5; J gene: TRBJ1-2; clone size: -; CDR3 protein: CASRVNTGYGYTF; CDR3 DNA: TGTGCCAGCAGAGTAAACACAGGATATGGCTACACCTTC
D gene: TRBD2; V gene: TRBV6-2/TRBV6-3; J gene: TRBJ2-2; clone size: -; CDR3 protein: CASSPHLAGGPGTGELFF; CDR3 DNA: TGTGCCAGCAGTCCCCACCTAGCGGGAGGGCCGGGTACCGGGGAGCTGTTTTTT